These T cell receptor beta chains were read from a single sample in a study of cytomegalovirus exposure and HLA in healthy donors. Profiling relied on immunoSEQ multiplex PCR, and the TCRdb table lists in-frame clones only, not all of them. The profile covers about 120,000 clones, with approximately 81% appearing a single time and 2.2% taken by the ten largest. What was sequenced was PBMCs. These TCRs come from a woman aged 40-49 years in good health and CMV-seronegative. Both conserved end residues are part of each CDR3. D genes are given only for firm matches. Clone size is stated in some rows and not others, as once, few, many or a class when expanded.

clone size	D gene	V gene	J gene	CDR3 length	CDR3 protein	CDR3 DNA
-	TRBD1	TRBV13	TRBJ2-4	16	CATSSGTGEAKNIQYF	TGTGCCACCTCTTCCGGGACAGGGGAGGCCAAAAACATTCAGTACTTC
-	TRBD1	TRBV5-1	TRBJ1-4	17	CASSLEIAGQSPGKLFF	TGCGCCAGCAGCTTGGAAATCGCGGGACAGTCACCGGGAAAACTGTTTTTT
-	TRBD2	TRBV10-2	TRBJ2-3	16	CASSDPAGGPPDTQYF	TGCGCCAGCAGTGACCCAGCGGGGGGGCCTCCAGATACGCAGTATTTT
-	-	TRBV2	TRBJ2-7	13	CASSEDATPEQYF	TGTGCCAGCAGTGAAGATGCTACTCCCGAGCAGTACTTC
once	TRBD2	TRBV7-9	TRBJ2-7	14	CASSAGGSSYEQYF	TGTGCCAGCAGCGCGGGGGGTAGCTCCTACGAGCAGTACTTC
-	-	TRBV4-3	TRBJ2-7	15	CASSQDMQGTYEQYF	TGCGCCAGCAGCCAAGATATGCAGGGGACCTACGAGCAGTACTTC
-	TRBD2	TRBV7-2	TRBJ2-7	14	CASSYTSGEYEQYF	TGTGCCAGCAGTTATACTAGCGGGGAGTACGAGCAGTACTTC
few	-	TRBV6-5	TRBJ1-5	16	CASSYSVHPSNQPQHF	TGTGCCAGCAGTTACTCGGTACACCCCAGCAATCAGCCCCAGCATTTT
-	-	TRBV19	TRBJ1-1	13	CASSNPHNTEAFF	TGTGCCAGTAGTAATCCACACAACACTGAAGCTTTCTTT
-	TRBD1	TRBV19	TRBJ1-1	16	CASSLRDRDFTTEAFF	TGTGCCAGTAGTCTCCGGGACAGGGACTTTACTACTGAAGCTTTCTTT
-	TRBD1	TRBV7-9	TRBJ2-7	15	CASSKGQGPSYEQYF	TGTGCCAGCAGTAAAGGACAGGGGCCTTCCTACGAGCAGTACTTC
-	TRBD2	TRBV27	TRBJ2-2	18	CASSFAGLAGPNTGELFF	TGTGCCAGCAGTTTCGCGGGACTAGCGGGGCCTAACACCGGGGAGCTGTTTTTT
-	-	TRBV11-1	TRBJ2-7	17	CASSLAPRYATVYEQYF	TGTGCCAGCAGCTTAGCTCCGAGGTATGCGACAGTCTACGAGCAGTACTTC
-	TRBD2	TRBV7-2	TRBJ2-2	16	CASSRLLAANTGELFF	TGTGCCAGCAGTCGTCTACTAGCGGCGAACACCGGGGAGCTGTTTTTT
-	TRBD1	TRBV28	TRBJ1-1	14	CASRRDSPNTEAFF	TGTGCCAGCAGAAGGGACAGCCCGAACACTGAAGCTTTCTTT
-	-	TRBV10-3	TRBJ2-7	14	CAISDGAGSYEQYF	TGTGCCATCAGTGATGGGGCAGGTTCCTACGAGCAGTACTTC
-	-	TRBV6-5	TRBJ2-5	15	CASSYSGGHQETQYF	TGTGCCAGCAGTTACTCTGGAGGCCACCAAGAGACCCAGTACTTC
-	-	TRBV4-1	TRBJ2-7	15	CASSQTRGPTYEQYF	TGCGCCAGCAGCCAAACCAGAGGTCCAACCTACGAGCAGTACTTC
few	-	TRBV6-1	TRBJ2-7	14	CASSSDTLGYEQYF	TGTGCCAGCAGTTCGGACACCTTGGGCTACGAGCAGTACTTC
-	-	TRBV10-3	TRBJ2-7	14	CATLGLPNSYEQYF	TGTGCCACCTTAGGACTACCGAATTCCTACGAGCAGTACTTC
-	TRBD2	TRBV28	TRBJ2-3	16	CASSSILGRATDTQYF	TGTGCCAGCAGTTCAATACTAGGGAGGGCCACAGATACGCAGTATTTT
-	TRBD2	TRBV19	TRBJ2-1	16	CASRYATSGRYSEQFF	TGTGCCAGTAGGTACGCTACCAGCGGGAGGTATAGTGAGCAGTTCTTC
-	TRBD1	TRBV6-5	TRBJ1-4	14	CASSRQGVGEKLFF	TGTGCCAGCAGTAGACAGGGAGTAGGGGAAAAACTGTTTTTT
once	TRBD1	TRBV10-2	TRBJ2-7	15	CASSDYRDSAYEQYF	TGCGCCAGCAGTGACTACAGGGACAGCGCCTACGAGCAGTACTTC
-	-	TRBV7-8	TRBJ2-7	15	CASSLRTTGIHEQYF	TGTGCCAGCAGCTTACGGACTACGGGTATCCACGAGCAGTACTTC
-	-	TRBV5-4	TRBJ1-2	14	CASRLSMRTDGYTF	TGTGCCAGCAGACTCTCAATGCGGACAGATGGCTACACCTTC
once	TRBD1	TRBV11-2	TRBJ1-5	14	CASSPQGYDQPQHF	TGTGCCAGCAGCCCACAGGGGTACGATCAGCCCCAGCATTTT
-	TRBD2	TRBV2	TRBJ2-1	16	CASSKRVAGGSHEQFF	TGTGCCAGCAGTAAGAGGGTCGCGGGGGGGAGCCATGAGCAGTTCTTC
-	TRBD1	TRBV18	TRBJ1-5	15	CASSLGQGGNQPQHF	TGTGCCAGCTCACTAGGACAGGGGGGGAATCAGCCCCAGCATTTT
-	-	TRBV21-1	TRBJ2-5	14	CASTLGQGQETQYF	TGTGCCAGCACCCTAGGACAGGGACAAGAGACCCAGTACTTC
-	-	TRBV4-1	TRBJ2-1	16	CASSQGHRGKGNEQFF	TGCGCCAGCAGCCAAGGTCATCGGGGGAAAGGCAATGAGCAGTTCTTC
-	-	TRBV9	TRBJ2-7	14	CASSETGSSYEQYF	TGTGCCAGCAGCGAAACAGGGAGCTCCTACGAGCAGTACTTC
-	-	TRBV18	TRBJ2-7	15	CASSPPPGSFHEQYF	TGTGCCAGCTCACCACCCCCAGGGTCTTTCCACGAGCAGTACTTC
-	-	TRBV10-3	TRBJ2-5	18	CAISEPHPLAEGGETQYF	TGTGCCATCAGTGAGCCGCACCCGCTAGCGGAGGGGGGAGAGACCCAGTACTTC
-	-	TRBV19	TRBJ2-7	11	CASSRGREQYF	TGTGCCAGTAGTCGAGGCCGCGAGCAGTACTTC
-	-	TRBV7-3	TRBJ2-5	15	CASSSRHRVGETQYF	TGTGCCAGCAGCTCTCGGCACAGGGTCGGGGAGACCCAGTACTTC
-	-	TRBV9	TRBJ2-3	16	CASSPNHRGGTDTQYF	TGTGCCAGCAGCCCGAACCACAGGGGGGGTACAGATACGCAGTATTTT
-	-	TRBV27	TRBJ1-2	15	CASSTNRVLSYGYTF	TGTGCCAGCAGTACAAACAGGGTCTTAAGCTATGGCTACACCTTC
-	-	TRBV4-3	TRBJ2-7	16	CASSQDYNGGFYEQYF	TGCGCCAGCAGCCAAGACTATAATGGGGGGTTCTACGAGCAGTACTTC
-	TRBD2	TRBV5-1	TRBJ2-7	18	CASSLARLAGVVVYEQYF	TGCGCCAGCAGCTTGGCTAGACTAGCGGGAGTAGTGGTCTACGAGCAGTACTTC
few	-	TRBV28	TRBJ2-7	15	CASSTLGTRAYEQYF	TGTGCCAGCAGTACACTGGGGACAAGGGCCTACGAGCAGTACTTC
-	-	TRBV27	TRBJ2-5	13	CASSLTEQETQYF	TGTGCCAGCAGTTTGACAGAACAAGAGACCCAGTACTTC
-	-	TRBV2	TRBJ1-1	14	CASQPQGSGTEAFF	TGTGCCAGCCAGCCTCAGGGTTCCGGTACTGAAGCTTTCTTT
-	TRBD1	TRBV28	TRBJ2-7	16	CASSPVDRVKGYEQYF	TGTGCCAGCAGCCCTGTCGACAGGGTTAAAGGCTACGAGCAGTACTTC
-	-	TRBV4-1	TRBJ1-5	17	CASSQASTGGALQPQHF	TGCGCCAGCAGCCAAGCCTCGACGGGGGGCGCTTTACAGCCCCAGCATTTT
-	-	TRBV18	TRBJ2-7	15	CASSPFGHSSYEQYF	TGTGCCAGCTCACCGTTTGGACATAGCTCCTACGAGCAGTACTTC
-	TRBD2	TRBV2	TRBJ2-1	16	CASREALAGGYNEQFF	TGTGCCAGCAGGGAGGCCCTAGCGGGGGGGTACAATGAGCAGTTCTTC
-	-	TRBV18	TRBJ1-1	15	CASSPLGQQDTEAFF	TGTGCCAGCTCACCGCTCGGACAGCAGGACACTGAAGCTTTCTTT
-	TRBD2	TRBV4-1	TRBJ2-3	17	CASSQDPSGRATDTQYF	TGCGCCAGCAGCCAAGATCCTAGCGGGAGGGCCACAGATACGCAGTATTTT
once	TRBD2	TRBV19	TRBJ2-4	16	CASSIFDGRAKNIQYF	TGTGCCAGTAGTATTTTCGACGGGAGGGCTAAAAACATTCAGTACTTC
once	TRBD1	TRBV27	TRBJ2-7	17	CASSLQAWDRGAYEQYF	TGTGCCAGCAGTTTACAAGCGTGGGACAGGGGGGCTTACGAGCAGTACTTC
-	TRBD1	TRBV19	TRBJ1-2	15	CASSSPRQGGNGYTF	TGTGCCAGTAGTTCGCCCCGACAGGGGGGGAATGGCTACACCTTC
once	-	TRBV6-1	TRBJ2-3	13	CASSEGWANTQYF	TGTGCCAGCAGTGAAGGGTGGGCAAATACGCAGTATTTT
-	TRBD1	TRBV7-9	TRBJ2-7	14	CASSFGDRGYEQYF	TGTGCCAGCAGCTTCGGAGACAGGGGCTACGAGCAGTACTTC
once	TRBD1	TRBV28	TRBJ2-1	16	CASAFQLGSGGDEQFF	TGTGCCAGCGCATTTCAGCTCGGCTCAGGGGGCGATGAGCAGTTCTTC
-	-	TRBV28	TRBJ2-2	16	CASSPRRAVHTGELFF	TGTGCCAGCAGCCCAAGGAGGGCGGTACATACCGGGGAGCTGTTTTTT